Sequencing of this T cell receptor beta chain was carried out in a study of shared clonotypes between healthy human individuals. Germline V gene data show CDR1 as SGHRS and CDR2 as YFSETQ. This CDR3 comprises 13 residues. Trimming shortened V by 0 bases and J by 5 bases, and 7 bases separated the two germline ends. Profiled with immunoSEQ multiplex PCR; TCRdb holds only in-frame clones, not every one. Among more than 850,000 clones listed, around three quarters were seen once. Sequencing was performed on memory CD4+ T cells from PBMCs. The subset was: CD45RA-negative fraction. The chain couples TRBV5-1 to TRBJ2-3, with D uncertain. This TCR was sampled from a man aged 18 to 35 in good health. Some clones in this sample may be carry-over from other donors' samples. CDR3 DNA sequence: TGCGCCAGCAGCTTGGCCTCAAGAGATACGCAGTATTTT. Its protein product is CASSLASRDTQYF. The full variable domain, completed using reference TRBV5-1 and TRBJ2-3, is KAGVTQTPRYLIKTRGQQVTLSCSPISGHRSVSWYQQTPGQGLQFLFEYFSETQRNKGNFPGRFSGRQFSNSRSEMNVSTLELGDSALYLCASSLASRDTQYFGPGTRLTVL.